These 21 T cell receptor beta chains were all obtained from the same sample, sequenced in a study of shared clonotypes between healthy human individuals. Method: immunoSEQ multiplex PCR; TCRdb's copy keeps in-frame clones and lacks some. In the table there are about 2.4 million clones, approximately 94% of which are singletons. Sequenced: naive CD4+ T cells sorted from blood. Regarding subset: CD45RA+ positively selected. All receptors come from a man younger than 35 in good health.

This sequence joins TRBV5-1 and TRBJ1-2; the D is unclear. CDR1 is SGHRS and CDR2 is YFSETQ in the germline V gene. V was pared by 5 bases and J by 0 bases, with 11 bases between. CDR3 length equals 14 residues. In DNA, the CDR3 is TGCGCCAGCAGTGGAGCTGGCCCTAACTATGGCTACACCTTC. This gives the protein CASSGAGPNYGYTF. Complete variable domain (other parts from reference TRBV5-1 and TRBJ1-2): KAGVTQTPRYLIKTRGQQVTLSCSPISGHRSVSWYQQTPGQGLQFLFEYFSETQRNKGNFPGRFSGRQFSNSRSEMNVSTLELGDSALYLCASSGAGPNYGYTFGSGTRLTVV.

This chain connects TRBV6-1 to TRBJ2-3; 10 positions match TRBD2. Germline V lookup: CDR1 MNHNS, CDR2 SASEGT. The CDR3 has 14 amino acids. V shed 9 bases and J 6 bases; nucleotides not matched to a gene: 9. The CDR3 region has the DNA TGTGCCAGTACGAGCGGGGGGGCGTCGGATACGCAGTATTTT. Amino acid sequence: CASTSGGASDTQYF.

This clone was counted once. This sequence joins TRBV19 and TRBJ1-5, with 7 bases matching TRBD1. Trimming took 8 bases from V and 5 from J; bases not matched to a gene: 3. Germline CDR1 reads LNHDA; CDR2 reads SQIVND (reference sequence). The CDR3 is 12 amino acids. Here the CDR3 reads CASGDSHQPQHF. DNA of the CDR3: TGTGCCAGTGGGGACAGTCATCAGCCCCAGCATTTT.

This clone was found a few times. The V and J genes are TRBV19 and TRBJ1-1, with no clear D. Looked up from germline, CDR1 is LNHDA and CDR2 is SQIVND (reference sequence). Trimming took 7 bases from V and 3 from J, leaving 18 bases between them. CDR3 length equals 15 residues. The CDR3 region is CASNLGSGFDTEAFF. Written as DNA, the CDR3 is TGTGCCAGTAACTTGGGCAGCGGATTTGACACTGAAGCTTTCTTT.

The chain has TRBV6-5 and TRBJ2-3; the D gene is possibly TRBD1 (5 bases). This CDR3 contains 13 residues. Trimming pared 7 bases from V and 9 bases from J, leaving 17 bases between. Germline CDR1 reads MNHEY; CDR2 reads SVGAGI. The CDR3 DNA is TGTGCCAGCACCCGATCCCAGGGTGGGACGCAGTATTTT. Protein sequence: CASTRSQGGTQYF.

The rearrangement joins TRBV5-4 to TRBJ1-1, with D perhaps matching TRBD1 (5 bases). V was pared by 2 bases and J by 1 base, with 12 bases between. CDR1 is SGHNT and CDR2 is YYREEE in the germline V gene (reference sequence). CDR3 length: 15 amino acids. The CDR3 reads CASSLTGTSNTEAFF. CDR3 in DNA: TGTGCCAGCAGCTTAACCGGGACTTCGAACACTGAAGCTTTCTTT.

The chain is built from TRBV6-1 and TRBJ1-1; a weak D match, TRBD1 (5 bases). The V and J ends lost 10 bases and 8 bases respectively, with 11 bases between them. Germline CDR1 reads MNHNS; CDR2 reads SASEGT. The CDR3 consists of 10 residues. The CDR3, as DNA: TGTGCCACCAAGAGGGGAGAAGCTTTCTTT. Protein sequence: CATKRGEAFF.

The chain joins TRBV27 to TRBJ1-4, with 7 bases that match TRBD1. CDR3 length: 15 amino acids. V was clipped by 3 bases and J by 4 bases; unmatched bases: 5. CDR1 and CDR2 from the germline V gene are MNHEY and SMNVEV (reference sequence). The CDR3 coding sequence is TGTGCCAGCAGTTTGTATCAGGGGGGTAATGAAAAACTGTTTTTT. Translated: CASSLYQGGNEKLFF. The full variable domain, rest sourced from reference TRBV27 and TRBJ1-4, is EAQVTQNPRYLITVTGKKLTVTCSQNMNHEYMSWYRQDPGLGLRQIYYSMNVEVTDKGDVPEGYKVSRKEKRNFPLILESPSPNQTSLYFCASSLYQGGNEKLFFGSGTQLSVL.

The DNA of the CDR3 is TGCGCCAGCAGCTTCGGGGCCCCCAGCTCTGGAAACACCATATATTTT. This translates into CASSFGAPSSGNTIYF. The V gene is TRBV5-1, the J gene TRBJ1-3; maybe TRBD1 (5 bases). The CDR3 is made up of 16 amino acids. Trimming stripped 2 bases from V and 0 bases from J, with 12 bases between. Per the germline V gene, CDR1 is SGHRS and CDR2 is YFSETQ. The whole variable domain, filled in from reference TRBV5-1 and TRBJ1-3, reads KAGVTQTPRYLIKTRGQQVTLSCSPISGHRSVSWYQQTPGQGLQFLFEYFSETQRNKGNFPGRFSGRQFSNSRSEMNVSTLELGDSALYLCASSFGAPSSGNTIYFGEGSWLTVV.

This clone has just one count. This sequence joins TRBV5-6 and TRBJ1-1, with TRBD1 matching 7 bases. Germline CDR1 is SGHDT and CDR2 is YYEEEE. The CDR3 consists of 16 residues. Trimming at V came to 3 bases and at J to 4 bases, leaving 12 bases not matched to a gene. The CDR3 nucleotides read TGTGCCAGCAGCTGGAATGCCCCAGGGGGGAGCACTGAAGCTTTCTTT. It is translated as CASSWNAPGGSTEAFF.

The rearrangement links TRBV18 to TRBJ2-1, with a tentative D call TRBD1 (6 bases). Trimming removed 2 bases from V and 0 bases from J, with 14 bases in between. Germline V gene data show CDR1 as KGHSH and CDR2 as LQKENI. The CDR3 consists of 17 residues. The CDR3 nucleotides read TGTGCCAGCTCACCAAACTCCGGACAGCTCTCCTACAATGAGCAGTTCTTC. Translation: CASSPNSGQLSYNEQFF.

The chain carries TRBV28 and TRBJ2-1, with D perhaps TRBD2 (6 bases). Trimming cost V 10 bases and J 9 bases, with 13 bases left between them. The CDR3 has 11 residues. The V gene's germline CDR1 is MDHEN and CDR2 SYDVKM. CDR3 sequence: CATGGRGEQFF. DNA for the CDR3: TGTGCCACCGGGGGTCGCGGTGAGCAGTTCTTC.

The gene calls are TRBV7-8 and TRBJ1-1; TRBD1 might be the D (6 bases). From germline, CDR1 is SGHVS and CDR2 FQNEAQ. The CDR3 spans 16 residues. V was trimmed by 0 bases and J by 3 bases, leaving 14 bases between them. The CDR3 nucleotides are TGTGCCAGCAGCTTAGCGGGGGGCAGGATTTACACTGAAGCTTTCTTT. Translated, it gives CASSLAGGRIYTEAFF.

The V and J genes are TRBV27 and TRBJ2-7; a possible D gene is TRBD1 (6 bases). V was clipped by 2 bases and J by 2 bases, with 13 bases between them. The CDR3 has 15 residues. From germline, CDR1 is MNHEY and CDR2 SMNVEV (reference sequence). The CDR3 here is CASSLRGGQPYEQYF. CDR3 nucleotides: TGTGCCAGCAGTTTACGTGGAGGACAGCCCTACGAGCAGTACTTC.

This clone has only one observation. Other DNA sequences in this specimen translate into the identical CDR3. This chain connects TRBV7-9 to TRBJ2-7; no definite D call. CDR1 and CDR2 from the germline V gene are SEHNR and FQNEAQ (reference sequence). CDR3 length equals 13 residues. The V end was cut by 1 base, the J end by 2 bases, with 6 bases between. CDR3 sequence: CASSLGQPYEQYF. The CDR3 nucleotides read TGTGCCAGCAGCTTAGGGCAGCCCTACGAGCAGTACTTC.

This clone appeared a single time. The same CDR3 also results from other DNA sequences found in this sample. The chain is built from TRBV6-5 and TRBJ2-7; 8 bases are a match to TRBD1. Per germline, CDR1 MNHEY and CDR2 SVGAGI. This CDR3 comprises 15 residues. Trimming cost V 6 bases and J 0 bases; bases outside gene matches: 7. The CDR3 here is CASRSSGTGSYEQYF. DNA of the CDR3: TGTGCCAGCAGATCATCCGGGACAGGCTCCTACGAGCAGTACTTC.

V and J are TRBV5-1 and TRBJ2-5; 11 bases are shared with TRBD1. The CDR3 is made up of 16 amino acids. Trimming took 3 bases from V and 4 from J; bases not matched to a gene: 8. CDR1 SGHRS and CDR2 YFSETQ come from the germline V gene. CDR3 nucleotides: TGCGCCAGCAGCTGGTCGGACAGGGGGCTGGCAGAGACCCAGTACTTC. This gives the protein CASSWSDRGLAETQYF.

On this clone itself: This sample also contains other DNA sequences that code for the same CDR3. The chain employs TRBV7-3 and TRBJ2-2; D is uncertain. Germline CDR1 reads SGHTA; CDR2 reads FQGTGA. The CDR3 covers 12 residues. V was clipped by 5 bases and J by 5 bases, with 6 bases between them. The CDR3 DNA follows: TGTGCCAGCAGCCCTGATACCGGGGAGCTGTTTTTT. Translated, it gives CASSPDTGELFF.

V usage is TRBV7-6 and J usage is TRBJ2-1; D is possibly TRBD2 (6 bases). The CDR3 consists of 12 residues. V gave up 4 bases and J gave up 9 bases, with 10 bases separating them. CDR1 and CDR2 (germline): SGHVS, FNYEAQ. The CDR3 loop is CASSSSVGEQFF. The CDR3 DNA sequence: TGTGCCAGCAGCTCTAGCGTCGGTGAGCAGTTCTTC.

V and J are TRBV5-1 and TRBJ2-1; the D is unclear. The V end lost 1 base, the J end lost 5 bases, and 10 bases lay between the germline ends. Germline-derived CDR1 and CDR2 are SGHRS and YFSETQ. CDR3 length: 14 amino acids. This CDR3 reads CASSLITQHNEQFF. CDR3 bases: TGCGCCAGCAGCTTGATCACACAACACAATGAGCAGTTCTTC.

This clone was seen just once. The V gene is TRBV7-9, the J gene TRBJ2-3; 7 bases map to TRBD2. The CDR3 runs to 15 residues. The V gene's germline CDR1 is SEHNR and CDR2 FQNEAQ (reference sequence). J was trimmed by 5 bases and V by 1 base; bases with no gene match: 6. The chain's CDR3 is CASSLGASGKDTQYF. In DNA, the CDR3 is TGTGCCAGCAGCTTAGGGGCTAGCGGAAAAGATACGCAGTATTTT.